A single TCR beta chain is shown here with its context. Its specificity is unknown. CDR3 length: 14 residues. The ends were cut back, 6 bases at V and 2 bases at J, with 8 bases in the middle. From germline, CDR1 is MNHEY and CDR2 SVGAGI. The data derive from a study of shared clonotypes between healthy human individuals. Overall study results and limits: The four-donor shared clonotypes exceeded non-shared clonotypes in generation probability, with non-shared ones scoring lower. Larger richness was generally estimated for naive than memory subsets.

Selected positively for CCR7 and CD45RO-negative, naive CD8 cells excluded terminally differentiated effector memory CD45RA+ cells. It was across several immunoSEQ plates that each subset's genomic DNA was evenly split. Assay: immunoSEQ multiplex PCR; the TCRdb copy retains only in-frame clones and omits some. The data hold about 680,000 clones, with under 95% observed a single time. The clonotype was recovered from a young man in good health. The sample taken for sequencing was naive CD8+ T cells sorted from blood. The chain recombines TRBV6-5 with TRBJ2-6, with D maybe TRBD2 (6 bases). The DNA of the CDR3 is TGTGCCAGCAGCTCGGGGGCTGGGGCCAACGTCCTGACTTTC. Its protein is CASSSGAGANVLTF.